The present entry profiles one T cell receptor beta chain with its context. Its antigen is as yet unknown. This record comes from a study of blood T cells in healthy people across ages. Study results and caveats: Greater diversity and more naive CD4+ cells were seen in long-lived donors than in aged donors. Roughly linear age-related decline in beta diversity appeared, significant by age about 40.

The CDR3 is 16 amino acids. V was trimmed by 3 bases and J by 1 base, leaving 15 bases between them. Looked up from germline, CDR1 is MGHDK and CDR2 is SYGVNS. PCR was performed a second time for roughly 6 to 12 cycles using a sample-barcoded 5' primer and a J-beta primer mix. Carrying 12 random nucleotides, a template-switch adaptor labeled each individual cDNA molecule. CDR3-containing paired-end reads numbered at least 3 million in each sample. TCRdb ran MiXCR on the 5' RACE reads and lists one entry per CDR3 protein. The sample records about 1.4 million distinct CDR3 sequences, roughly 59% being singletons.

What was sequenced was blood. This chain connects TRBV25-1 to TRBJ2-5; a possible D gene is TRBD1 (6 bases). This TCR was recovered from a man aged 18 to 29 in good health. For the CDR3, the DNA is TGTGCCAGCAGTGACATCGGGACACTTTCCCAAGAGACCCAGTACTTC. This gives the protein CASSDIGTLSQETQYF. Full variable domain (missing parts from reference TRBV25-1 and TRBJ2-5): EADIYQTPRYLVIGTGKKITLECSQTMGHDKMYWYQQDPGMELHLIHYSYGVNSTEKGDLSSESTVSRIRTEHFPLTLESARPSHTSQYLCASSDIGTLSQETQYFGPGTRLLVL.